These T cell receptor beta chains were read from a single sample in a study of T cell responses to AZD1222 COVID-19 vaccine. TCRdb keeps only in-frame clones here, not all; method: immunoSEQ multiplex PCR. This sample has 100,000 to 130,000 clones; 70% to 90% occur once, and the top ten carry 5.5% to 8.5%. The sample here was peripheral blood, taken on day 0 of AZD1222 vaccination. These receptors were obtained from an adult in good health. Both conserved end residues are part of each CDR3. D genes are given only for firm matches. Where a row states a size, it is once, few, many or the class of an expanded clone; other rows omit it.

size	V	D	J	DNA	CDR3
.	TRBV28	TRBD2	TRBJ2-2	TGTGCCAGCAGGCCTAGACTAGCGGGAGGGCCGGCCGGCGGGGAGCTGTTTTTT	CASRPRLAGGPAGGELFF
.	TRBV29-1	TRBD1	TRBJ1-4	TGCAGCGCCCGCGCGACAGGGACTTTTGAAAAACTGTTTTTT	CSARATGTFEKLFF
.	TRBV9	.	TRBJ2-3	TGTGCCAGCAAGAAATACAGCACAGATACGCAGTATTTT	CASKKYSTDTQYF
.	TRBV7-9	.	TRBJ1-5	TGTGCCAGCAGTTCAGGGTCCGGGAGCAATCAGCCCCAGCATTTT	CASSSGSGSNQPQHF
.	TRBV18	.	TRBJ2-3	TGTGCCAGCTCACCACCGGCAAACACAGATACGCAGTATTTT	CASSPPANTDTQYF
.	TRBV19	TRBD2	TRBJ2-3	TGTGCCAGTAAGGTAGCGGGTCCCACAGATACGCAGTATTTT	CASKVAGPTDTQYF
.	TRBV7-9	TRBD2	TRBJ2-7	TGTGCCAGCAGCTTAGACCAGCGGGGCACCTACGAGCAGTACTTC	CASSLDQRGTYEQYF
.	TRBV11-3	.	TRBJ2-5	TGTGCCAGCAGCTTACCAGAGGAGACCCAGTACTTC	CASSLPEETQYF
few	TRBV2	TRBD2	TRBJ2-7	TGTGCCACCCGGGACTACCACTACGAGCAGTACTTC	CATRDYHYEQYF
.	TRBV29-1	.	TRBJ1-1	TGCAGCGGACAGGAGAACACTGAAGCTTTCTTT	CSGQENTEAFF
once	TRBV19	.	TRBJ1-1	TGTGCCAGTAGTATAGTAAGACAGGACAGAGTTTCTGAAGCTTTCTTT	CASSIVRQDRVSEAFF
.	TRBV7-2	.	TRBJ2-7	TGTGCCAGCAGCTCCCAGAGCTCCTACGAGCAGTACTTC	CASSSQSSYEQYF
.	TRBV6-4	TRBD2	TRBJ2-2	TGTGCCAGCAGGTCTAGCGGGATTGAACGAGTCGGGGAGCTGTTTTTT	CASRSSGIERVGELFF
.	TRBV15	.	TRBJ1-6	TGTGCCACCAGCAGAACTAATTCACCCCTCCACTTT	CATSRTNSPLHF
.	TRBV9	TRBD1	TRBJ2-1	TGTGCCAGCAGCGAGGACAGGGGCACCTACAATGAGCAGTTCTTC	CASSEDRGTYNEQFF
.	TRBV7-3	TRBD2	TRBJ2-1	TGTGCCAGCAGCTGGACCGGGACTAGTGCTCTTGAGCAGTTCTTC	CASSWTGTSALEQFF
.	TRBV6-2/TRBV6-3	TRBD1	TRBJ2-7	TGTGCCAGCAGTTACGGTCCGGGACAGGGGTACGAGCAGTACTTC	CASSYGPGQGYEQYF
.	TRBV10-3	.	TRBJ2-2	TGTGCCATCAGTGGCGGACAGACGAACACCGGGGAGCTGTTTTTT	CAISGGQTNTGELFF
.	TRBV19	TRBD2	TRBJ2-3	TGTGCCAGTAGCCTAGGACTAGCGGGAGCTAGCACAGATACGCAGTATTTT	CASSLGLAGASTDTQYF
.	TRBV28	.	TRBJ1-3	TGTGCCAGGAGTTTCGGGGACTCTGGAAACACCATATATTTT	CARSFGDSGNTIYF
.	TRBV3-1/TRBV3-2	.	TRBJ1-6	TGTGCCAGCAGCCAAGATGGGGCCTTAGGGCCAGATTCACCCCTCCACTTT	CASSQDGALGPDSPLHF
.	TRBV30	.	TRBJ1-1	TGTGCCTGGAGTAGGTCTACGGCTTTCTTT	CAWSRSTAFF
.	TRBV18	TRBD1	TRBJ2-1	TGTGCCAGCTCACCGGCACAGGGGGATAGGAATGAGCAGTTCTTC	CASSPAQGDRNEQFF
.	TRBV10-3	TRBD2	TRBJ2-5	TGTGCCATCAGTGAGCGGGAGGGAGCAGAGACCCAGTACTTC	CAISEREGAETQYF